The sequence of this T cell receptor (beta chain) was determined in a study of T cell repertoires in cytomegalovirus infection. Turning to the study itself: A matching HLA type, together with CMV infection, was signaled by public TCR beta signatures.

Study results and caveats: Summed frequency of shared TCR beta families picked out CMV carriers who also had the relevant HLA.

TCRdb analysed the reads with MiXCR anew, one entry per CDR3 protein. The table lists some 700,000 distinct CDR3 sequences, roughly 35% of them singletons. There are a few counts of this clonotype. Its antigen is as yet unknown. Per germline, CDR1 SGHVS and CDR2 FNYEAQ. Trimming removed 5 bases from V and 5 bases from J; junction bases left unmatched: 13. CDR3 size: 17 residues. The specimen was PBMCs. The receptor's source is a human donor in good health (CMV status not recorded). Some clones in this sample may be carry-over from other donors' samples. V is TRBV7-6 and J is TRBJ2-1; TRBD2 matches at 9 bases. CDR3 residues: CASSPARLREGNNEQFF. DNA for the CDR3: TGTGCCAGCAGCCCAGCCCGATTGCGGGAGGGCAACAATGAGCAGTTCTTC. Using reference TRBV7-6 and TRBJ2-1 for the parts outside the CDR3, the full variable domain is GAGVSQSPRYKVTKRGQDVALRCDPISGHVSLYWYRQALGQGPEFLTYFNYEAQQDKSGLPNDRFSAERPEGSISTLTIQRTEQRDSAMYRCASSPARLREGNNEQFFGPGTRLTVL.